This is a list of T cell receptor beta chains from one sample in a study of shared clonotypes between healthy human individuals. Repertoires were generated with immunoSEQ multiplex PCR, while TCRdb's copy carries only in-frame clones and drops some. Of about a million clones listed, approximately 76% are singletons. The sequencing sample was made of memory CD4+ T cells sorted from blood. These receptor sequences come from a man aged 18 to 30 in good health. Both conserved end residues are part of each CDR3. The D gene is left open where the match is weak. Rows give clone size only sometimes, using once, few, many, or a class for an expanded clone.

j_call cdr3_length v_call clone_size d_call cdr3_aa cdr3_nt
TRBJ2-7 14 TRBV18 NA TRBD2 CASSPASGDYEQYF TGTGCCAGCTCACCGGCTAGCGGAGACTACGAGCAGTACTTC
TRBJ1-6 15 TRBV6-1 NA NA CASSEVGANNSPLHF TGTGCCAGCAGTGAAGTTGGGGCTAATAATTCACCCCTCCACTTT
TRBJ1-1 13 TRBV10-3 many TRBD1 CAIRDRGQTEAFF TGTGCCATCAGGGACAGGGGGCAGACTGAAGCTTTCTTT
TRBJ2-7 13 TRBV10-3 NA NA CAPSGTAYYEQYF TGTGCCCCTTCCGGGACGGCCTACTACGAGCAGTACTTC
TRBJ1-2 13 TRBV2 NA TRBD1 CASVGQGFYGYTF TGTGCCAGCGTGGGACAGGGTTTCTATGGCTACACCTTC
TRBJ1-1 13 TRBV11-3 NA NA CASSSTIGAEAFF TGTGCCAGCAGTTCGACTATTGGCGCTGAAGCTTTCTTT
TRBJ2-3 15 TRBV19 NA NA CATLPSGALTDTQYF TGCGCCACACTTCCTTCGGGAGCTCTAACAGATACGCAGTATTTT
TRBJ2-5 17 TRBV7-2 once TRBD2 CASSLGTSGLTVKTQYF TGTGCCAGCAGCTTAGGGACTAGCGGGTTAACGGTTAAGACCCAGTACTTC
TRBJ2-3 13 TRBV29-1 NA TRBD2 CSVDRGLEYPQYF TGCAGCGTTGACCGCGGACTAGAATATCCGCAGTATTTT
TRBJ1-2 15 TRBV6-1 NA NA CASSEVGRGRYGYTF TGTGCCAGCAGTGAAGTTGGCCGGGGTCGATATGGCTACACCTTC
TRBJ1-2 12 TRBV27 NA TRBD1 CASRDRGLGYTF TGTGCCAGCAGGGACAGGGGGCTTGGCTACACCTTC
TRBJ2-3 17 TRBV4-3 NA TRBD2 CASSQDAGGRATDTQYF TGCGCCAGCAGCCAAGATGCGGGCGGGAGAGCCACAGATACGCAGTATTTT
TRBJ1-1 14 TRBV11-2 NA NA CASSLIRASTEAFF TGTGCCAGCAGCTTAATCAGGGCGAGCACTGAAGCTTTCTTT
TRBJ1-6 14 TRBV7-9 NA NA CASSLDSVPAPLHF TGTGCCAGCAGCTTAGACTCGGTTCCGGCACCCCTCCACTTT
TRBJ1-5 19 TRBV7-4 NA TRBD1 CASSPDSATGTGEGQPQHF TGTGCCAGCAGCCCCGACTCGGCAACTGGGACAGGAGAAGGTCAGCCCCAGCATTTT
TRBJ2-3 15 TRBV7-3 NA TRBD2 CASSFSGAPTDTQYF TGTGCCAGCAGCTTCAGCGGGGCGCCCACAGATACGCAGTATTTT
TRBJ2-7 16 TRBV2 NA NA CASSDFGAYSSYEQYF TGTGCCAGCAGTGACTTCGGGGCCTATAGCTCCTACGAGCAGTACTTC
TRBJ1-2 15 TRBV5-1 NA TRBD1 CASRKTGQGNYGYTF TGCGCCAGCAGGAAGACGGGACAGGGTAACTATGGCTACACCTTC
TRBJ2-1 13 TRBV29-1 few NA CSARGLSYNEQFF TGCAGCGCGCGGGGTTTATCCTACAATGAGCAGTTCTTC
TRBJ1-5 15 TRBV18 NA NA CASSPLGGDNQPQHF TGTGCCAGCTCACCACTAGGAGGGGACAATCAGCCCCAGCATTTT
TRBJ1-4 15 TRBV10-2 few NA CASSLSTATNEKLFF TGCGCCAGCAGTCTTTCTACTGCAACTAATGAAAAACTGTTTTTT
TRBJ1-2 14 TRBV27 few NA CASSLEGANYGYTF TGTGCCAGCAGTCTCGAGGGTGCCAACTATGGCTACACCTTC
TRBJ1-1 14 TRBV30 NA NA CAWTTRGFSTEAFF TGTGCCTGGACCACTAGGGGGTTCAGCACTGAAGCTTTCTTT
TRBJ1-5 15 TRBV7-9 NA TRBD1 CASSLGQGWGQPQHF TGTGCCAGCAGCTTAGGACAGGGCTGGGGTCAGCCCCAGCATTTT
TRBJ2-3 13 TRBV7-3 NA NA CASSRNLGNMQYF TGTGCCAGCAGCCGAAACCTAGGTAACATGCAGTATTTT
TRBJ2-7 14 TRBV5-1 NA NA CASSPQGRGDEQYF TGCGCCAGCAGCCCCCAAGGGCGAGGGGACGAGCAGTACTTC
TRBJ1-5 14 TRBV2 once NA CASSPMGSNQPQHF TGTGCCAGCAGCCCAATGGGTAGCAATCAGCCCCAGCATTTT
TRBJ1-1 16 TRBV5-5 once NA CASSLDHKRSNTEAFF TGTGCCAGCAGCTTGGATCACAAAAGGTCGAACACTGAAGCTTTCTTT
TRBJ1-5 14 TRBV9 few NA CASSVGLSNQPQHF TGTGCCAGCAGCGTTGGGTTAAGCAATCAGCCCCAGCATTTT
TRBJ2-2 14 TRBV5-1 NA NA CASSASTNTGELFF TGCGCCAGCAGCGCATCAACGAACACCGGGGAGCTGTTTTTT
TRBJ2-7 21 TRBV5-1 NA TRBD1 CASSYPRTGLDTIAKSYEQYF TGCGCCAGCAGCTACCCACGGACAGGTCTAGATACGATCGCAAAATCCTACGAGCAGTACTTC
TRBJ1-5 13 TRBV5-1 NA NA CASSPGLDQPQHF TGCGCCAGCAGCCCAGGGTTAGATCAGCCCCAGCATTTT
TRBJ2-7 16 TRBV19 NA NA CASSIDGDGGRDEQYF TGTGCCAGTAGTATAGATGGAGATGGGGGTAGGGACGAGCAGTACTTC
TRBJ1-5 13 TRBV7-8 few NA CASSLVSNQPQHF TGTGCCAGCAGCTTAGTAAGCAATCAGCCCCAGCATTTT
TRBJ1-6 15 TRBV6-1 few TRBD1 CASSEIGQDNSPLHF TGTGCCAGCAGTGAAATAGGACAGGATAATTCACCCCTCCACTTT
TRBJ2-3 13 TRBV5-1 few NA CASGSGDTDTQYF TGCGCCAGCGGTTCGGGGGACACAGATACGCAGTATTTT
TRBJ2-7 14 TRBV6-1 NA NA CASSLGRGPYEQYF TGTGCCAGCAGCCTTGGGAGAGGGCCCTACGAGCAGTACTTC
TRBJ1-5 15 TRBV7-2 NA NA CASSLSWGGNQPQHF TGTGCCAGCAGCCTCTCTTGGGGGGGCAATCAGCCCCAGCATTTT
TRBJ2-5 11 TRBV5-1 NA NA CASSFLETQYF TGCGCCAGCAGCTTTCTGGAGACCCAGTACTTC
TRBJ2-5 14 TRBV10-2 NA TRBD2 CASSAGGTQETQYF TGCGCCAGCAGCGCGGGGGGTACCCAAGAGACCCAGTACTTC
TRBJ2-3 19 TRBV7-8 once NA CASTVTSPSLRGPGGTQYF TGTGCCAGCACCGTAACATCTCCTTCCCTGCGGGGGCCGGGTGGGACGCAGTATTTT